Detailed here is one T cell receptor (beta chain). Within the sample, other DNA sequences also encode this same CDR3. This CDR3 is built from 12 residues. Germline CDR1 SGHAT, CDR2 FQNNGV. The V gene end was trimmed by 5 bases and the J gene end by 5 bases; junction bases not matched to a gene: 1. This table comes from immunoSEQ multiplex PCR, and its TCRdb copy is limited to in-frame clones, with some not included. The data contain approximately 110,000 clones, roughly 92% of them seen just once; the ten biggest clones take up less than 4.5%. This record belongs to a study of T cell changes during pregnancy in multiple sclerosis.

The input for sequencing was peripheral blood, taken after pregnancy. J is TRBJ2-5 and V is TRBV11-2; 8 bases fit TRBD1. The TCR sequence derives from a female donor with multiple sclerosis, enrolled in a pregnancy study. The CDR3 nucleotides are TGTGCCAGCAGCCGGGACAGGGAGACCCAGTACTTC. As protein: CASSRDRETQYF.